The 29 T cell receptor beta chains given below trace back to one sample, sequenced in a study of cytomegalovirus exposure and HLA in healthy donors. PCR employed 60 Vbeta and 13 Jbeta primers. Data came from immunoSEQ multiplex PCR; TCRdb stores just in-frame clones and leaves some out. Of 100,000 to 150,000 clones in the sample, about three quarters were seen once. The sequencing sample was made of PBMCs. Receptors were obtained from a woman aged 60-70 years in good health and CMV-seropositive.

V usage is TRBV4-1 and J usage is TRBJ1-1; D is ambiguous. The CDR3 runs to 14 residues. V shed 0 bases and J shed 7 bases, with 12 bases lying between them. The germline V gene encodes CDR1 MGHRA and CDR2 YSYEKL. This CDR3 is CASSQDPRPGEAFF. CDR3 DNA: TGCGCCAGCAGCCAAGATCCGCGACCAGGTGAAGCTTTCTTT.

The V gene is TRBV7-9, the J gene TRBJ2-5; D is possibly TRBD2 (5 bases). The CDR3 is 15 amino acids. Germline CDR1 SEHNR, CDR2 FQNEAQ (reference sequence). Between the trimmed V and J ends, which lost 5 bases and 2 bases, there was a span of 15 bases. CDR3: CASSLSGIAQETQYF. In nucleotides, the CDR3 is TGTGCCAGCAGCCTGTCCGGGATTGCACAAGAGACCCAGTACTTC. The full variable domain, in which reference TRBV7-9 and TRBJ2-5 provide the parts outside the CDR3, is DTGVSQNPRHKITKRGQNVTFRCDPISEHNRLYWYRQTLGQGPEFLTYFQNEAQLEKSRLLSDRFSAERPKGSFSTLEIQRTEQGDSAMYLCASSLSGIAQETQYFGPGTRLLVL.

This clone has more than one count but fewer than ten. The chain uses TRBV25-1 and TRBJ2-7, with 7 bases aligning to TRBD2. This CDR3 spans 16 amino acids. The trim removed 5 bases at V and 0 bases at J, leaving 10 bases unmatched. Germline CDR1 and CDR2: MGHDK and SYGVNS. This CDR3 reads CASSNPPGEGSYEQYF. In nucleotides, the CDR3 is TGTGCCAGCAGTAACCCCCCTGGGGAGGGCTCCTACGAGCAGTACTTC.

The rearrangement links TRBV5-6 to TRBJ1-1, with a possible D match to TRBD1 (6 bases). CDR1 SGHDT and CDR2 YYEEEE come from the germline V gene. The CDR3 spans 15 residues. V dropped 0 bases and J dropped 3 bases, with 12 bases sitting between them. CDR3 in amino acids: CASSLVGRGHTEAFF. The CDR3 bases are TGTGCCAGCAGCTTGGTAGGCAGGGGTCACACTGAAGCTTTCTTT.

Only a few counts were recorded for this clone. This CDR3 reads CASSPQGWVAEAFF. Written as DNA, the CDR3 is TGTGCCAGCAGCCCGCAGGGGTGGGTCGCTGAAGCTTTCTTT. V and J are TRBV7-9 and TRBJ1-1; TRBD1 is a possible D gene (6 bases). The CDR3 consists of 14 residues. From germline, CDR1 is SEHNR and CDR2 FQNEAQ (reference sequence). Trimming removed 5 bases at V and 6 bases at J, with 16 bases between. The complete variable domain, with remaining parts taken from reference TRBV7-9 and TRBJ1-1, reads DTGVSQNPRHKITKRGQNVTFRCDPISEHNRLYWYRQTLGQGPEFLTYFQNEAQLEKSRLLSDRFSAERPKGSFSTLEIQRTEQGDSAMYLCASSPQGWVAEAFFGQGTRLTVV.

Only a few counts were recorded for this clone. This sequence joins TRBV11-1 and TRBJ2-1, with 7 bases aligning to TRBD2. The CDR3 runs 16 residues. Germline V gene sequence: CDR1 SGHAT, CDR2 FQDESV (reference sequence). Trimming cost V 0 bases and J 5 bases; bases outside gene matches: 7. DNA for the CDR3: TGTGCCAGCAGCTTAGCGCGGGGGATTTTGAACAATGAGCAGTTCTTC. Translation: CASSLARGILNNEQFF. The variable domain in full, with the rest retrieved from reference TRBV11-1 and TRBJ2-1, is EAEVAQSPRYKITEKSQAVAFWCDPISGHATLYWYRQILGQGPELLVQFQDESVVDDSQLPKDRFSAERLKGVDSTLKIQPAELGDSAMYLCASSLARGILNNEQFFGPGTRLTVL.

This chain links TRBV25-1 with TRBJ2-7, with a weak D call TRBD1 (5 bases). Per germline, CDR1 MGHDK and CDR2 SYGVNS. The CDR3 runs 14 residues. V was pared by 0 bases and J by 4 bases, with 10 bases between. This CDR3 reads CASSEYRGSYEQYF. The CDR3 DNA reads TGTGCCAGCAGTGAATATAGGGGTTCTTACGAGCAGTACTTC.

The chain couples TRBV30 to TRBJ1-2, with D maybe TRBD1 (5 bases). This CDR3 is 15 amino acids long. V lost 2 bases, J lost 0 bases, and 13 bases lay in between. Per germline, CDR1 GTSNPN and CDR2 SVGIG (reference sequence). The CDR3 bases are TGTGCCTGGAGTCCAACCAGGGTTGCTAACTATGGCTACACCTTC. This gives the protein CAWSPTRVANYGYTF. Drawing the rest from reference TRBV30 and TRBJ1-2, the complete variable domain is SQTIHQWPATLVQPVGSPLSLECTVEGTSNPNLYWYRQAAGRGLQLLFYSVGIGQISSEVPQNLSASRPQDRQFILSSKKLLLSDSGFYLCAWSPTRVANYGYTFGSGTRLTVV.

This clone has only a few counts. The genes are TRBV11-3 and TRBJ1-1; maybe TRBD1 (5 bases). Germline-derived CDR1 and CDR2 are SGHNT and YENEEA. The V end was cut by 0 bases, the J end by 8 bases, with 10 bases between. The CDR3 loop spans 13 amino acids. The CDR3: CASSLDDRSEAFF. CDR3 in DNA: TGTGCCAGCAGCTTAGACGACAGATCAGAAGCTTTCTTT.

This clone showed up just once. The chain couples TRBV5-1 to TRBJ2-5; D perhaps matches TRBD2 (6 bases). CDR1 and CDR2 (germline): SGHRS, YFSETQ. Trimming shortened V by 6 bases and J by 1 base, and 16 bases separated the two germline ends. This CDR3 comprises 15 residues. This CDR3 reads CASTLPRGAQETQYF. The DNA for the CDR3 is TGCGCCAGCACCCTCCCTCGCGGGGCCCAAGAGACCCAGTACTTC.

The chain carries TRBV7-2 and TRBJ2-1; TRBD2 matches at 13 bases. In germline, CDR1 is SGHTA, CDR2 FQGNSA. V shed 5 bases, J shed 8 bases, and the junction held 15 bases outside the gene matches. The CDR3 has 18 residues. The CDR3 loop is CASSPLRRLAGGPHEQFF. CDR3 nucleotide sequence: TGTGCCAGCAGCCCCCTTCGCCGACTAGCGGGAGGTCCCCATGAGCAGTTCTTC.

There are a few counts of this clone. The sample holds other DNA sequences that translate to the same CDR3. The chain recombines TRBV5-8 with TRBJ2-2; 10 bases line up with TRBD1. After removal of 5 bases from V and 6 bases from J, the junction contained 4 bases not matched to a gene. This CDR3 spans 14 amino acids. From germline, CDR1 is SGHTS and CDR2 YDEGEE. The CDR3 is CASSQGQGAGELFF. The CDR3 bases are TGTGCCAGCAGTCAAGGACAGGGGGCCGGGGAGCTGTTTTTT.

The CDR3 spells CASSRTTIKRTSTDTQYF. CDR3 nucleotides: TGCGCCAGCAGTCGAACTACTATAAAGCGGACTAGCACAGATACGCAGTATTTT. The chain links TRBV4-3 to TRBJ2-3, with D possibly being TRBD2 (5 bases). Germline CDR1 LGHNA, CDR2 YSLEER. The CDR3 loop spans 18 amino acids. V was clipped by 6 bases and J by 0 bases, with 22 bases between them.

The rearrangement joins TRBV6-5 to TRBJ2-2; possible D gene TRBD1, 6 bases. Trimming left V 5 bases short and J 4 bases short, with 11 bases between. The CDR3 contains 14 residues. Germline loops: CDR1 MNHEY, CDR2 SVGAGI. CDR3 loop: CASSNPRGTGELFF. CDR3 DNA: TGTGCCAGCAGTAACCCCAGGGGCACCGGGGAGCTGTTTTTT.

The CDR3 nucleotides are TGTGCCAGCAGTTACTCAGCGAACACTGAAGCTTTCTTT. It encodes CASSYSANTEAFF. The chain combines TRBV6-5 with TRBJ1-1; D is unresolved. Germline V gives CDR1 MNHEY, CDR2 SVGAGI. This CDR3 has 13 residues. V lost 0 bases and J 1 base, leaving 3 bases between the germline ends.

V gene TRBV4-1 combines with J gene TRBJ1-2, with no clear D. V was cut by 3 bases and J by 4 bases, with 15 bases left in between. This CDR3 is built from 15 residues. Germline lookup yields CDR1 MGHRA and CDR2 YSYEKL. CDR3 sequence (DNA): TGCGCCAGCAGCCAGGGCCCGACAACGCCCTATGGCTACACCTTC. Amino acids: CASSQGPTTPYGYTF.

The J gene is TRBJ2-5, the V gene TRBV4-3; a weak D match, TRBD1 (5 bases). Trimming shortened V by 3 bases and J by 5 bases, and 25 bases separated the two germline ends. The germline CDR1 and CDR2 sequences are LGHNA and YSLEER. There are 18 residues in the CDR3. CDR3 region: CASSHRAMISTDRETQYF. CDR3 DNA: TGCGCCAGCAGCCACCGGGCCATGATATCGACAGACCGGGAGACCCAGTACTTC.

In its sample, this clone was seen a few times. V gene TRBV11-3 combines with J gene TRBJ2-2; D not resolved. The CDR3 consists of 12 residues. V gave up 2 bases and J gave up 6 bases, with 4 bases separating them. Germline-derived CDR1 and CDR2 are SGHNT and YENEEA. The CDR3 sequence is CASSLLAGELFF. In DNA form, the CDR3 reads TGTGCCAGCAGCTTACTAGCCGGGGAGCTGTTTTTT.

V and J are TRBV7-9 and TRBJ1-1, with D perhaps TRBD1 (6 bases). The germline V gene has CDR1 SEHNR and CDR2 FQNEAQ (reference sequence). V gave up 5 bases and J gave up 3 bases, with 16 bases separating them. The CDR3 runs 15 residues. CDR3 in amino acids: CASSIQKGGYTEAFF. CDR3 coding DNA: TGTGCCAGCAGCATACAGAAGGGGGGGTACACTGAAGCTTTCTTT.

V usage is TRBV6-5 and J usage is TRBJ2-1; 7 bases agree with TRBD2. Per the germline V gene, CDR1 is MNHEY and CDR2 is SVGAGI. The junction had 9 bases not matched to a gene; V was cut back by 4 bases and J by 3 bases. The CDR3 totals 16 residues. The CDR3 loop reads CASSSASAGLYNEQFF. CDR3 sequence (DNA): TGTGCCAGCAGTTCCGCATCAGCGGGACTCTACAATGAGCAGTTCTTC.

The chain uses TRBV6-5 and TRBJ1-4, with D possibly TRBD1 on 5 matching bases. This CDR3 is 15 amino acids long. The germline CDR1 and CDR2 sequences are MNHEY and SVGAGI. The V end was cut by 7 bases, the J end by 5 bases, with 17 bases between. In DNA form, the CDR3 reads TGTGCCAGCACCGTTAGCGGACATATAAATGAAAAACTGTTTTTT. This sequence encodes CASTVSGHINEKLFF.

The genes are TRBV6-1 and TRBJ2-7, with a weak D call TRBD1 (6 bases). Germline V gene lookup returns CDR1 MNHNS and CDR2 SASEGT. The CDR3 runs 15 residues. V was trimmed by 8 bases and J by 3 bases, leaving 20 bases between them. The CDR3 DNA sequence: TGTGCCAGCCGGACGGAAAGACAGGACTTCTACGAGCAGTACTTC. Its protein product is CASRTERQDFYEQYF.

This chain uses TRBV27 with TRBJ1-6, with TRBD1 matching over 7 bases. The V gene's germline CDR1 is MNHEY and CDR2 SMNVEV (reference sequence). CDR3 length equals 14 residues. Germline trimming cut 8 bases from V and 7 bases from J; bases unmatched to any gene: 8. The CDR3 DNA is TGTGCCAGCGGAGGGACAGCCCTAAATTCACCCCTCCACTTT. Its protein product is CASGGTALNSPLHF.

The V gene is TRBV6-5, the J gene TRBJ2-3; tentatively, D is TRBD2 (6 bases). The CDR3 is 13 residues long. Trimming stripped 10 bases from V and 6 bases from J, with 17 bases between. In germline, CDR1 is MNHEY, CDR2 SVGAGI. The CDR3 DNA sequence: TGTGCCACCCCTTTGCGGGGAGAGGATACGCAGTATTTT. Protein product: CATPLRGEDTQYF.

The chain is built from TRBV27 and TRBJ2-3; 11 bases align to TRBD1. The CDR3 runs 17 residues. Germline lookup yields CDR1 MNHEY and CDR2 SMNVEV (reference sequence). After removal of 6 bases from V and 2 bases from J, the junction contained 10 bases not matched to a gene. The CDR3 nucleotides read TGTGCCAGCAGCCGATACCGGGACAGGGGGTTCACAGATACGCAGTATTTT. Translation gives CASSRYRDRGFTDTQYF.

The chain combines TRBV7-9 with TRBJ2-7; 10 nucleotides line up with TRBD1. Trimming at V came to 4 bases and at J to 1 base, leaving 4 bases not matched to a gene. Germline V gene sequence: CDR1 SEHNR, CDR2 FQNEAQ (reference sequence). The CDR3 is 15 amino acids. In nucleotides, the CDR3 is TGTGCCAGCAGCTCACCGGGACAGGGGTCCTACGAGCAGTACTTC. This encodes CASSSPGQGSYEQYF. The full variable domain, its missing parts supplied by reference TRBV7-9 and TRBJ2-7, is DTGVSQNPRHKITKRGQNVTFRCDPISEHNRLYWYRQTLGQGPEFLTYFQNEAQLEKSRLLSDRFSAERPKGSFSTLEIQRTEQGDSAMYLCASSSPGQGSYEQYFGPGTRLTVT.

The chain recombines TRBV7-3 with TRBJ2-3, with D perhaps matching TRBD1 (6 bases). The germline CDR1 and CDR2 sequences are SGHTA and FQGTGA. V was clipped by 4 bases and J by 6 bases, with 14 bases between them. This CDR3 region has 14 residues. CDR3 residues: CASSSTHQGDTQYF. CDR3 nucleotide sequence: TGTGCCAGCAGCTCCACACACCAGGGGGATACGCAGTATTTT.

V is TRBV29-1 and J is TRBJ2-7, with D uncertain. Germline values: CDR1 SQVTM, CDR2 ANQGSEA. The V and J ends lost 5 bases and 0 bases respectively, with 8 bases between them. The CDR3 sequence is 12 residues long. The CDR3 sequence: CSVSHSSYEQYF. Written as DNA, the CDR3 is TGCAGCGTTTCTCACAGCTCCTACGAGCAGTACTTC.

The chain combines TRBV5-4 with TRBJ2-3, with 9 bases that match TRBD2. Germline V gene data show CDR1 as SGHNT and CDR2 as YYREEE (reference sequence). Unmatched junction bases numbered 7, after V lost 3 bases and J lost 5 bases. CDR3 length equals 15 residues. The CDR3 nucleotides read TGTGCCAGCAGCTCTGGCGGGGGGGCAGGAGATACGCAGTATTTT. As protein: CASSSGGGAGDTQYF.